The rows below give T cell receptor beta chains drawn from one sample of a study of beta chain features in type 1 diabetes. Profiled with immunoSEQ multiplex PCR; TCRdb holds only in-frame clones, not every one. In the table there are 220,000 or so clones, roughly 70% of which are singletons. Sequencing used naive CD4+ T cells from blood. These receptor sequences come from a man younger than 40 in good health. Both conserved end residues are part of each CDR3.

j_call v_call cdr3_length cdr3_aa
TRBJ2-5 TRBV16 14 CASSHDRGQETQYF
TRBJ2-1 TRBV30 14 CAWGRTDVYNEQFF
TRBJ2-3 TRBV29-1 11 CSVMGTDTQYF
TRBJ2-3 TRBV9 13 CASSVEPRDTQYF
TRBJ1-1 TRBV19 12 CASNGRWSEAFF
TRBJ2-5 TRBV4-3 16 CASSPRAAGGQETQYF
TRBJ1-5 TRBV5-1 16 CASSLTGTGVDQPQHF
TRBJ2-1 TRBV29-1 14 CSVAYRGLYNEQFF
TRBJ2-1 TRBV18 17 CASSPVTGGSSYNEQFF
TRBJ2-5 TRBV30 12 CAWRGRGKTQYF
TRBJ2-2 TRBV10-3 15 CAISEERANTGELFF
TRBJ1-5 TRBV4-3 14 CASSQKRGNQPQHF
TRBJ2-1 TRBV30 12 CALTIRGNEQFF
TRBJ2-7 TRBV29-1 13 CSVGGLGSGEQYF
TRBJ2-7 TRBV7-9 15 CASSYPGQGGNEQYF
TRBJ2-1 TRBV29-1 12 CSFGTVYNEQFF
TRBJ1-5 TRBV29-1 13 CSVRDGSNQPQHF
TRBJ2-7 TRBV29-1 13 CSVDQGSSYEQYF
TRBJ1-4 TRBV29-1 15 CSVEDAQATNEKLFF
TRBJ2-3 TRBV9 17 CASSVEGSGRGTDTQYF
TRBJ2-1 TRBV14 15 CASSSFGGPYNEQFF
TRBJ2-5 TRBV29-1 13 CSVTRGGQETQYF
TRBJ2-7 TRBV28 13 CASSLTQGYEQYF